Listed here is a single T cell receptor beta chain. Its antigen is undetermined. The data were taken from a study of beta chain features in type 1 diabetes. At the level of the study: Regarding age, gender and cell yields, patients proved similar to healthy donors.

As every portion of the isolated RNA was reverse transcribed, the sequencing read expressed TCRB transcripts. Sequenced by immunoSEQ multiplex PCR; TCRdb stores in-frame clones only, minus some. The sample has hundreds of thousands of clones, around 15% seen once. Germline-derived CDR1 and CDR2 are KGHSH and LQKENI. This CDR3 region has 16 residues. V gave up 1 base and J gave up 4 bases; unmatched junction bases: 9. Study-wide findings and caveats: Fewer junction insertions and more nucleotide deletions appeared in type 1 diabetes patients.

This chain links TRBV18 with TRBJ1-1, with TRBD1 identical over 7 bases. Sequences were obtained from naive CD4+ T cells from blood. This clonotype originated in a man aged 18 to 29 in good health. DNA for the CDR3: TGTGCCAGCTCACCACAACAGGGGCAGGGTGGCACTGAAGCTTTCTTT. The encoded protein is CASSPQQGQGGTEAFF. Supplemented by reference TRBV18 and TRBJ1-1, the full variable domain reads NAGVMQNPRHLVRRRGQEARLRCSPMKGHSHVYWYRQLPEEGLKFMVYLQKENIIDESGMPKERFSAEFPKEGPSILRIQQVVRGDSAAYFCASSPQQGQGGTEAFFGQGTRLTVV.